This TCR beta chain is from a study of blood T cell repertoires in COVID-19. This table comes from immunoSEQ multiplex PCR, and its TCRdb copy is limited to in-frame clones, with some not included. Among 110,000 or so clones listed, around 83% were seen once. CDR1 is LGHDT, CDR2 YNNKEL, per germline (reference sequence). Trimming cost V 4 bases and J 4 bases, with 11 bases left between them. The CDR3 totals 15 residues. The material sequenced was peripheral blood. The clonotype was recovered from a woman aged 55-70 years with COVID-19, enrolled during active disease. The chain has TRBV3-1 (or the pseudogene TRBV3-2) and TRBJ1-6, with a possible D match to TRBD1 (6 bases). CDR3 in amino acids: CASSLRTEYNSPLHF. The CDR3 coding sequence is TGTGCCAGCAGCCTGAGGACAGAATATAATTCACCCCTCCACTTT.